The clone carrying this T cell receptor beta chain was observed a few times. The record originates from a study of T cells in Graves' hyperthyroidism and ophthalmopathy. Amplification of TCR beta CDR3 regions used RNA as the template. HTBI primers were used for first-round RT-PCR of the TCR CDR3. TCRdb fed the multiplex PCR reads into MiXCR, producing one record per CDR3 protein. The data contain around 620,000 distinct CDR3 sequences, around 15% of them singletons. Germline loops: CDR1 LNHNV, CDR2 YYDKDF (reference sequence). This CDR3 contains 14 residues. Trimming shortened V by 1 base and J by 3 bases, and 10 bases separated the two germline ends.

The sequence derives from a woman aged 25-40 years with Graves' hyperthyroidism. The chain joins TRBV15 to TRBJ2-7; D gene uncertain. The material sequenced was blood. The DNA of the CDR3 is TGTGCCACCAGCAGAGGTAGGAGAGACTACGAGCAGTACTTC. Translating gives CATSRGRRDYEQYF.